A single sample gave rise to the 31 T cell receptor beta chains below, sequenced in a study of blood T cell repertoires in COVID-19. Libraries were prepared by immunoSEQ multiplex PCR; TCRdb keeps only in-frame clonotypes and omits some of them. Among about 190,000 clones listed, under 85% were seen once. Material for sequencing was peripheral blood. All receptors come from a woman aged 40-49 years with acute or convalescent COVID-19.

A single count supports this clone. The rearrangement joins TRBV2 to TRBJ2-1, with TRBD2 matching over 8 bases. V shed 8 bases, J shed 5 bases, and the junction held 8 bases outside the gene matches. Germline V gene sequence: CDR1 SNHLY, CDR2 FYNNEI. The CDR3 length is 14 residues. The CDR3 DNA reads TGTGCCAGCGTGAGGGATAGCGGGAACAATGAGCAGTTCTTC. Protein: CASVRDSGNNEQFF. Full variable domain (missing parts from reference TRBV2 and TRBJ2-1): EPEVTQTPSHQVTQMGQEVILRCVPISNHLYFYWYRQILGQKVEFLVSFYNNEISEKSEIFDDQFSVERPDGSNFTLKIRSTKLEDSAMYFCASVRDSGNNEQFFGPGTRLTVL.

CDR3: CASSLYTGGPNEQFF. CDR3 nucleotides: TGTGCCAGCAGCTTATATACGGGAGGGCCTAATGAGCAGTTCTTC. This chain uses TRBV7-9 with TRBJ2-1, with 8 bases matching TRBD2. V lost 2 bases and J lost 7; bases outside the gene matches: 7. From germline, CDR1 is SEHNR and CDR2 FQNEAQ (reference sequence). The CDR3 runs to 15 residues.

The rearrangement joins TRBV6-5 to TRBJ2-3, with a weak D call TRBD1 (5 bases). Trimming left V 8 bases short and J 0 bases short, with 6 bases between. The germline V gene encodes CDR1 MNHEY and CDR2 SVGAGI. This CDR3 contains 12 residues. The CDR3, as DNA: TGTGCCAGCGGGGCTAGCACAGATACGCAGTATTTT. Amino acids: CASGASTDTQYF.

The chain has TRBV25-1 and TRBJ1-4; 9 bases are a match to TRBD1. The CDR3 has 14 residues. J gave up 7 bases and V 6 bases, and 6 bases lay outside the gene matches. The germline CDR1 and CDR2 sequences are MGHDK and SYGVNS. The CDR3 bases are TGTGCCAGCAGGGACAGGGGCTCCGGTGAAAAACTGTTTTTT. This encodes CASRDRGSGEKLFF.

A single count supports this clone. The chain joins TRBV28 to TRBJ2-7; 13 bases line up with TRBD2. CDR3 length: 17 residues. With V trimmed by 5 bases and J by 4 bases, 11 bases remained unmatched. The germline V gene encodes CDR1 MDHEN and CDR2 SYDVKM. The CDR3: CASSRPGLAGVIYEQYF. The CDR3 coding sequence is TGTGCCAGCAGTCGTCCCGGACTAGCGGGAGTAATATACGAGCAGTACTTC.

CDR3 sequence (DNA): TGTGCCAGCACCCCGGTGGTGGGGGGTTGGGCAGATACGCAGTATTTT. Translating it yields CASTPVVGGWADTQYF. V and J are TRBV3-1 (or the pseudogene TRBV3-2) and TRBJ2-3; D is perhaps TRBD2 (6 bases). The CDR3 extends over 16 amino acids. Germline V gene data show CDR1 as LGHDT and CDR2 as YNNKEL (reference sequence). The V and J ends lost 7 bases and 4 bases respectively, with 21 bases between them.

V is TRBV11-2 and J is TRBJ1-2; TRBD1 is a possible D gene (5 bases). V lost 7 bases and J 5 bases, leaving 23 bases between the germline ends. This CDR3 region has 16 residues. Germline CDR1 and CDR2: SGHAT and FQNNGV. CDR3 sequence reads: CASTPGGGISRYGYTF. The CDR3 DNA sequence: TGTGCCAGCACCCCCGGGGGAGGGATAAGTAGATATGGCTACACCTTC.

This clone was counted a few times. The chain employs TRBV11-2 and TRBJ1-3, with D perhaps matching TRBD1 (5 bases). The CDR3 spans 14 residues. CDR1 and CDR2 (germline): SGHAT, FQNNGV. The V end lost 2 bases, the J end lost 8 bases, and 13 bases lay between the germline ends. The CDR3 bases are TGTGCCAGCAGCTTATCGGGGGGGTCGGACACCATATATTTT. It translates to CASSLSGGSDTIYF.

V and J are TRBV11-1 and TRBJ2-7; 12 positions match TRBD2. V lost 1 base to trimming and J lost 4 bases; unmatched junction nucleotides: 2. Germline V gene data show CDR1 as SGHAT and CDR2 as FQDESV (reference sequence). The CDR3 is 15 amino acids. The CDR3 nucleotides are TGTGCCAGCAGCTTAGGACTAGCGGGGGAGTACGAGCAGTACTTC. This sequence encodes CASSLGLAGEYEQYF. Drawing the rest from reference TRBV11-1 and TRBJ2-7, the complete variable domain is EAEVAQSPRYKITEKSQAVAFWCDPISGHATLYWYRQILGQGPELLVQFQDESVVDDSQLPKDRFSAERLKGVDSTLKIQPAELGDSAMYLCASSLGLAGEYEQYFGPGTRLTVT.

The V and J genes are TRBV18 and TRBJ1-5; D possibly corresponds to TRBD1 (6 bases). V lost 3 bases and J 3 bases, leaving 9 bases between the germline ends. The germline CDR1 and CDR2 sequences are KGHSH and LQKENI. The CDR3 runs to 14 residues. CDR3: CASSPGTNNQPQHF. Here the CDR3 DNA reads TGTGCCAGCTCACCGGGGACAAACAATCAGCCCCAGCATTTT. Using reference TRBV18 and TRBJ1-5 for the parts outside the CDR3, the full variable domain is NAGVMQNPRHLVRRRGQEARLRCSPMKGHSHVYWYRQLPEEGLKFMVYLQKENIIDESGMPKERFSAEFPKEGPSILRIQQVVRGDSAAYFCASSPGTNNQPQHFGDGTRLSIL.

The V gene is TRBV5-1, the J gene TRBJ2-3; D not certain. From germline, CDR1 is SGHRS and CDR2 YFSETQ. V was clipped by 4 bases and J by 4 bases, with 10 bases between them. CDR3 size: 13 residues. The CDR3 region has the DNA TGCGCCAGCAGCACCCAGGTGGCAGATACGCAGTATTTT. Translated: CASSTQVADTQYF. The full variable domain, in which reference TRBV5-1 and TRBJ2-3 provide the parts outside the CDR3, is KAGVTQTPRYLIKTRGQQVTLSCSPISGHRSVSWYQQTPGQGLQFLFEYFSETQRNKGNFPGRFSGRQFSNSRSEMNVSTLELGDSALYLCASSTQVADTQYFGPGTRLTVL.

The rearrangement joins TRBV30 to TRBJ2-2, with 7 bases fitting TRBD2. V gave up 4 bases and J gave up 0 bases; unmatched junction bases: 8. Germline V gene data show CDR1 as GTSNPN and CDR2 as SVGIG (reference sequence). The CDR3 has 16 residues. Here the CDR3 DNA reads TGTGCCTGGACGGCCCGCGGGGGTGCGAACACCGGGGAGCTGTTTTTT. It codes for CAWTARGGANTGELFF.

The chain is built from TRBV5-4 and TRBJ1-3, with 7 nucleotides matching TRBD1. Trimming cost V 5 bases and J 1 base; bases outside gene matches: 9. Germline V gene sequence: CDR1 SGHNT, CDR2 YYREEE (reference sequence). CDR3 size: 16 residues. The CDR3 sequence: CASSNDRVRSGNTIYF. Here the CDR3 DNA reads TGTGCCAGCAGTAACGACAGGGTGAGGTCTGGAAACACCATATATTTT.

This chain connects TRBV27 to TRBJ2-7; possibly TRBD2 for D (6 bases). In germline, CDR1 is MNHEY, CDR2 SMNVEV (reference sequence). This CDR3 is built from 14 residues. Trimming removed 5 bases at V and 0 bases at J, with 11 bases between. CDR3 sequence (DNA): TGTGCCAGCAGTGTGGACTACCTCTCCTACGAGCAGTACTTC. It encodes CASSVDYLSYEQYF.

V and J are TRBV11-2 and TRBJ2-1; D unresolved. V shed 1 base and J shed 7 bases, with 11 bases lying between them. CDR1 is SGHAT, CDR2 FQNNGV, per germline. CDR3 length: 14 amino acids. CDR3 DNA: TGTGCCAGCAGCTTAGTGAACAGAGAGAATGAGCAGTTCTTC. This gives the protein CASSLVNRENEQFF.

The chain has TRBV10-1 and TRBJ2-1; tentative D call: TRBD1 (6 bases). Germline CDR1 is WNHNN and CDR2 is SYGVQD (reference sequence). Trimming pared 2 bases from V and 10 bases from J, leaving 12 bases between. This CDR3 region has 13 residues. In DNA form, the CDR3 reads TGCGCCAGCAGTGAGGAACAGGGAAACGAGCAGTTCTTC. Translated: CASSEEQGNEQFF.

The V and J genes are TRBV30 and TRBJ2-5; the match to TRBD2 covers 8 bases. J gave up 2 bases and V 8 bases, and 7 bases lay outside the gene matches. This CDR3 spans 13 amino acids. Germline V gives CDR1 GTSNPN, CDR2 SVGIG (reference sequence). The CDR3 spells CARDGGAQETQYF. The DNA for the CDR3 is TGTGCCCGAGACGGGGGGGCACAAGAGACCCAGTACTTC.

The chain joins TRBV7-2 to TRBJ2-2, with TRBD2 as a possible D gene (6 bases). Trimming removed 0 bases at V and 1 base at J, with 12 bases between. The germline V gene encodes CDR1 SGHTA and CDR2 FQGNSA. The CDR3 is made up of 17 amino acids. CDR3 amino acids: CASSLAVSGKNTGELFF. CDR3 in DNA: TGTGCCAGCAGCTTAGCGGTTAGCGGCAAGAACACCGGGGAGCTGTTTTTT.

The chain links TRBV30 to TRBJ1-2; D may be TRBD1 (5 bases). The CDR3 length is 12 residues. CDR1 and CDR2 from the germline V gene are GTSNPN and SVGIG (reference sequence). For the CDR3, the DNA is TGTGCGGGCGGGGGGACCCACGGTGGCTACACCTTC. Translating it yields CAGGGTHGGYTF.

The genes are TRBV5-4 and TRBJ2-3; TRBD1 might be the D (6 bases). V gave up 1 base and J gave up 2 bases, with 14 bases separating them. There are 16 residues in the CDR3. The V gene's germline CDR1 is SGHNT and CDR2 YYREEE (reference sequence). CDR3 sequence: CASSLYQGYFTDTQYF. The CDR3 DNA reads TGTGCCAGCAGCTTGTATCAGGGGTATTTCACAGATACGCAGTATTTT.

CDR3 DNA sequence: TGTGCCAGCAGTGAACTGGGGACTTACTCTGGAAACACCATATATTTT. As protein: CASSELGTYSGNTIYF. The V gene is TRBV6-1, the J gene TRBJ1-3, with a weak D call TRBD1 (5 bases). The CDR3 loop spans 16 amino acids. The V end lost 2 bases, the J end lost 0 bases, and 11 bases lay between the germline ends. Germline V gene sequence: CDR1 MNHNS, CDR2 SASEGT.

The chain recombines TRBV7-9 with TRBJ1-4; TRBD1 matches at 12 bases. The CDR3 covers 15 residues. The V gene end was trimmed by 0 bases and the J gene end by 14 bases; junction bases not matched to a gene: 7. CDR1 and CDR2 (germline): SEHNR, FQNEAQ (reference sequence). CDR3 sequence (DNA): TGTGCCAGCAGCTTAGCGGGGACAGGGGGCGCATCCCTGTTTTTT. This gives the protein CASSLAGTGGASLFF.

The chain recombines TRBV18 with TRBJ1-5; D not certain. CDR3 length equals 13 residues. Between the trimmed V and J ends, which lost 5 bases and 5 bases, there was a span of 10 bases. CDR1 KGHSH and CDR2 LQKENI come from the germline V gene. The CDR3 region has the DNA TGTGCCAGCTCATTCACAGACGATCAGCCCCAGCATTTT. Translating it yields CASSFTDDQPQHF. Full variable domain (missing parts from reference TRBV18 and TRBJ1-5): NAGVMQNPRHLVRRRGQEARLRCSPMKGHSHVYWYRQLPEEGLKFMVYLQKENIIDESGMPKERFSAEFPKEGPSILRIQQVVRGDSAAYFCASSFTDDQPQHFGDGTRLSIL.

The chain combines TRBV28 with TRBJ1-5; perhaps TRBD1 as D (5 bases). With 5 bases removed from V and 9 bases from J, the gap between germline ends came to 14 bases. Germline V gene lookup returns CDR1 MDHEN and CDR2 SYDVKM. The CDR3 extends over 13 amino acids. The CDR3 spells CASSAGLDRPQHF. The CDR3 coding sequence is TGTGCCAGCAGTGCCGGCCTTGACAGGCCCCAGCATTTT.

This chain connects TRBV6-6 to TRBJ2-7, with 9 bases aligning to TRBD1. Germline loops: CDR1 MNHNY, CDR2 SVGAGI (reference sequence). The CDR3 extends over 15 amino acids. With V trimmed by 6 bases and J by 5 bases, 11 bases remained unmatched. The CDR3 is CASSPPGGQGHEQYF. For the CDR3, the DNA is TGTGCCAGCAGCCCTCCGGGGGGACAGGGCCACGAGCAGTACTTC.

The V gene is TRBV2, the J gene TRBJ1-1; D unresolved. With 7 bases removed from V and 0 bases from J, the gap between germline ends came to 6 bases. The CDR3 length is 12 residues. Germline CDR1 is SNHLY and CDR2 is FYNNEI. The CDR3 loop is CASIPMNTEAFF. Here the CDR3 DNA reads TGTGCCAGCATCCCTATGAACACTGAAGCTTTCTTT.

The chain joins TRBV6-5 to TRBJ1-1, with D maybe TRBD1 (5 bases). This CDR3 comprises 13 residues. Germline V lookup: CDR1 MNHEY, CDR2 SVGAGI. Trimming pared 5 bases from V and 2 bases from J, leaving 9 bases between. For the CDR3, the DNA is TGTGCCAGCAGTACACAGGAAAACACTGAAGCTTTCTTT. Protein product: CASSTQENTEAFF.

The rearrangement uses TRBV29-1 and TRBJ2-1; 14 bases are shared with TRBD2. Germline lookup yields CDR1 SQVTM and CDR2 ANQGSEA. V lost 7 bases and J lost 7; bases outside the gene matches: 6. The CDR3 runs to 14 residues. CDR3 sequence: CSAKGLAGENEQFF. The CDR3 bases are TGCAGCGCCAAGGGACTAGCGGGAGAGAATGAGCAGTTCTTC.

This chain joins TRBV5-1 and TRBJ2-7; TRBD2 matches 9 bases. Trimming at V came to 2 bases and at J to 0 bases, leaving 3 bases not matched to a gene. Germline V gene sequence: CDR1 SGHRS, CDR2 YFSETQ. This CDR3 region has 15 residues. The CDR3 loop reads CASSFSGGSSYEQYF. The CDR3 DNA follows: TGCGCCAGCAGCTTTAGCGGGGGCTCCTCCTACGAGCAGTACTTC. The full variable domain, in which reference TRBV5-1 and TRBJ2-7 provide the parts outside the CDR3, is KAGVTQTPRYLIKTRGQQVTLSCSPISGHRSVSWYQQTPGQGLQFLFEYFSETQRNKGNFPGRFSGRQFSNSRSEMNVSTLELGDSALYLCASSFSGGSSYEQYFGPGTRLTVT.

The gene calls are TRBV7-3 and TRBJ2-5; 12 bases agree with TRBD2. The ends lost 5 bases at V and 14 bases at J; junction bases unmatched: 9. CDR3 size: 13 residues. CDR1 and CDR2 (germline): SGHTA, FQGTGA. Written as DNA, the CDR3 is TGTGCCAGCAGCAGGACTAGCGGGGCATTTTTATACTTC. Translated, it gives CASSRTSGAFLYF.

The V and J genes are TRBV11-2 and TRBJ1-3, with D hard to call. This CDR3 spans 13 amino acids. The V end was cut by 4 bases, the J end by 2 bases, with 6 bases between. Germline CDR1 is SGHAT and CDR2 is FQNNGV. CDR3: CASSSSPGNTIYF. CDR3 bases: TGTGCCAGCAGCTCCAGTCCTGGAAACACCATATATTTT.